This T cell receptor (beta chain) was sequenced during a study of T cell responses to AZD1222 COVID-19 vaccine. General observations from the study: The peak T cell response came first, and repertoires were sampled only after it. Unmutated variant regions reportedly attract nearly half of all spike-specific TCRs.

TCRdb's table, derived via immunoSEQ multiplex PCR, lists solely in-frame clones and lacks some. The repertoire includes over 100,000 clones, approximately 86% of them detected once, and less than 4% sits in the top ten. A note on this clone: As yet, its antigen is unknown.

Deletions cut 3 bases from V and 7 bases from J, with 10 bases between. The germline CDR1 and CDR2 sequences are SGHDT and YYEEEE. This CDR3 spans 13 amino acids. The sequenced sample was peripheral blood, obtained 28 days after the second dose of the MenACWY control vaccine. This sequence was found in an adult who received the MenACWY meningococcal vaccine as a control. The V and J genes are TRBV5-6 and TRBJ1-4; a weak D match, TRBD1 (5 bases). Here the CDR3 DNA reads TGTGCCAGCAGCTGGGGACGGGGTGAAAAACTGTTTTTT. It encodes CASSWGRGEKLFF.